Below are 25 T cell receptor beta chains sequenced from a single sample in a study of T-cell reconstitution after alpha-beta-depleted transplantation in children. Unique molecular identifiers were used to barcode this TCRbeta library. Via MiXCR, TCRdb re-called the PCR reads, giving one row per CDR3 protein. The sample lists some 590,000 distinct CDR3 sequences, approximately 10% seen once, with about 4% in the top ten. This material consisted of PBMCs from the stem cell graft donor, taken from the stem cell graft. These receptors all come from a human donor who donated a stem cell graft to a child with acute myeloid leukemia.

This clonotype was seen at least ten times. The DNA for the CDR3 is TGTGCCAGCGGAGCGTTGAACACCGGGGAGCTGTTTTTT. Its protein is CASGALNTGELFF. The chain combines TRBV6-6 with TRBJ2-2; D not certain. The CDR3 contains 13 residues. Germline loops: CDR1 MNHNY, CDR2 SVGAGI (reference sequence). Trimming cost V 8 bases and J 1 base, with 8 bases left between them.

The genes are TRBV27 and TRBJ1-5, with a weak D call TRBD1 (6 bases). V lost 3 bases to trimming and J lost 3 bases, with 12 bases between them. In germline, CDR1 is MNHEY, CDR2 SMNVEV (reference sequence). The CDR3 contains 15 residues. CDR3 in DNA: TGTGCCAGCAGTTTCAGACAGGCGATCAATCAGCCCCAGCATTTT. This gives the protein CASSFRQAINQPQHF.

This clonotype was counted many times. The CDR3 DNA sequence: TGCAGTGCCCCGAGACTAGCGGGTCCCTACGAGCAGTACTTC. Amino acids: CSAPRLAGPYEQYF. The chain combines TRBV20-1 with TRBJ2-7; 10 bases fit TRBD2. The CDR3 length is 14 residues. Losses at the gene ends were 6 bases for V and 2 bases for J; bases not matched to a gene: 7. CDR1 is DFQATT, CDR2 SNEGSKA, per germline (reference sequence).

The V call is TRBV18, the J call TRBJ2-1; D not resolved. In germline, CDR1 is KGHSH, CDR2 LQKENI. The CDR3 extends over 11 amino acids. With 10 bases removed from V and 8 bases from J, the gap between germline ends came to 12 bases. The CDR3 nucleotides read TGTGCCACCAGCGAGGCGGATGAGCAGTTCTTC. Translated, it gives CATSEADEQFF.

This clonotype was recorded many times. The CDR3 here is CASRRDRAGGTEAFF. The CDR3 DNA is TGTGCCAGCAGAAGGGACAGGGCCGGCGGCACTGAAGCTTTCTTT. The chain links TRBV12-3 or TRBV12-4 to TRBJ1-1; 9 nucleotides match TRBD1. With V trimmed by 6 bases and J by 4 bases, 9 bases remained unmatched. The CDR3 length is 15 residues.

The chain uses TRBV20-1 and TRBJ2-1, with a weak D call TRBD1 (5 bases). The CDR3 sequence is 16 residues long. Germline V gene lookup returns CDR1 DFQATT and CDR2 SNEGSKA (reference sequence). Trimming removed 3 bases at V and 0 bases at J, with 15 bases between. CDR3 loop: CSASIQAVSSYNEQFF. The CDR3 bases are TGCAGTGCTAGCATACAGGCGGTGAGCTCCTACAATGAGCAGTTCTTC.

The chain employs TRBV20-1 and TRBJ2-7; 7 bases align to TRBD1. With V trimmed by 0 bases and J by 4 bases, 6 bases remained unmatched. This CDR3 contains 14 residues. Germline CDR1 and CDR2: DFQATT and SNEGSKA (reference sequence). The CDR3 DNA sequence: TGCAGTGCTAGAGATCTCAGACAGGGTTACGAGCAGTACTTC. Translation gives CSARDLRQGYEQYF.

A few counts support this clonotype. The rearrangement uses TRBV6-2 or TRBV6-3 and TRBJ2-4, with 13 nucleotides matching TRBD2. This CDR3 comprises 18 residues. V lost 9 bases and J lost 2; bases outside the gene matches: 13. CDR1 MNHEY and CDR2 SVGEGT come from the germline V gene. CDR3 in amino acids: CASRPGLAGAGTKNIQYF. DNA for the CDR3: TGTGCCAGTAGACCTGGACTAGCGGGAGCTGGAACCAAAAACATTCAGTACTTC.

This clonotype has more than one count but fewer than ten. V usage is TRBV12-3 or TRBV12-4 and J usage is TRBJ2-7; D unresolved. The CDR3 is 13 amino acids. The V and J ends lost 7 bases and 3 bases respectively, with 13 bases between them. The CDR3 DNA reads TGTGCCAGCAAAGAGGATTCCATCTACGAGCAGTACTTC. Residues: CASKEDSIYEQYF.

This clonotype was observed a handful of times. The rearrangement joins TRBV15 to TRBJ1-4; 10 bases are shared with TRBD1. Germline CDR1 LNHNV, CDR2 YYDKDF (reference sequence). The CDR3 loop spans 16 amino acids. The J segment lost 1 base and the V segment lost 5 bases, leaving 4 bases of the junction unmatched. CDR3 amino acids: CATSRRDRGTNEKLFF. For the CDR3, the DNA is TGTGCCACCAGCCGGAGGGACAGGGGAACTAATGAAAAACTGTTTTTT.

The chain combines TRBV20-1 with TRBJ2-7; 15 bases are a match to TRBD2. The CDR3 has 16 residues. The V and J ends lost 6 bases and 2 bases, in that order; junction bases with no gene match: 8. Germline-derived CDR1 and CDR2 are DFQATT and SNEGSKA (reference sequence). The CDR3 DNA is TGCAGTGCCCAGGGACTAGCGGGAGGTACAGCCTACGAGCAGTACTTC. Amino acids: CSAQGLAGGTAYEQYF.

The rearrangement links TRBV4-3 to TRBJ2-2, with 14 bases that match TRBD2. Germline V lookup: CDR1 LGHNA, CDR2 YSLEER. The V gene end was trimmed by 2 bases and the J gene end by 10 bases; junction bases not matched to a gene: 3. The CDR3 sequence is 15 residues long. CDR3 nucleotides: TGCGCCAGCAGCCAATCGGGACTAGCGGGAGTGGAGCTGTTTTTT. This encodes CASSQSGLAGVELFF.

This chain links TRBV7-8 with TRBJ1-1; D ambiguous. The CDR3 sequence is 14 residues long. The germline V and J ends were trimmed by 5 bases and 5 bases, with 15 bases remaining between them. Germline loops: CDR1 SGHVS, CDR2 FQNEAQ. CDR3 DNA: TGTGCCAGCAGCGTAGTGGGTGCGGGGACTGAAGCTTTCTTT. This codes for CASSVVGAGTEAFF.

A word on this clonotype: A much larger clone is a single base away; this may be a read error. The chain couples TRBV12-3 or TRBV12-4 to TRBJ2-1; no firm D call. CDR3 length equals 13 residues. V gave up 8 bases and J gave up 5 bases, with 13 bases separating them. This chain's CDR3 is CASLPGFDNEQFF. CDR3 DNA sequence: TGTGCCAGCTTACCCGGGTTCGACAATGAGCAGTTCTTC.

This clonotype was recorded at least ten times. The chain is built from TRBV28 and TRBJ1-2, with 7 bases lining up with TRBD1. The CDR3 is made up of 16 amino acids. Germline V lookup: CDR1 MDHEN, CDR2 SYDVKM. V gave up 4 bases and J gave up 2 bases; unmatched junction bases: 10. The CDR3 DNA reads TGTGCCAGCAGTTCCTCACGGACAGGATTAAACTATGGCTACACCTTC. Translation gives CASSSSRTGLNYGYTF.

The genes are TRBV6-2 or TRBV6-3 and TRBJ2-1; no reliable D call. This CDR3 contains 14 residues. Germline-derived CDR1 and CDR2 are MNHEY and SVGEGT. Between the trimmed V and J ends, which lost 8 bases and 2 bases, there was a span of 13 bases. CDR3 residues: CASLPPGPYNEQFF. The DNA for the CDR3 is TGTGCCAGCCTCCCCCCGGGCCCCTACAATGAGCAGTTCTTC.

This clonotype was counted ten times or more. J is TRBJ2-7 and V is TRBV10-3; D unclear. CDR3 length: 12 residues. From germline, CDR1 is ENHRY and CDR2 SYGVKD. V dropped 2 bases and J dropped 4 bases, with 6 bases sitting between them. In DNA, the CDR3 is TGTGCCATCAGTGAGACCGATTACGAGCAGTACTTC. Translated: CAISETDYEQYF.

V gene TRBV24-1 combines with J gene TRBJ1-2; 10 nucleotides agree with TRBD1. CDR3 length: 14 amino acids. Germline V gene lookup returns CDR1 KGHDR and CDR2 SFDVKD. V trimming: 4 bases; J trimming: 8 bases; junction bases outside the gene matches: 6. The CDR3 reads CATSDPGTGDGYTF. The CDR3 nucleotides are TGTGCCACCAGTGACCCCGGGACAGGGGACGGCTACACCTTC.

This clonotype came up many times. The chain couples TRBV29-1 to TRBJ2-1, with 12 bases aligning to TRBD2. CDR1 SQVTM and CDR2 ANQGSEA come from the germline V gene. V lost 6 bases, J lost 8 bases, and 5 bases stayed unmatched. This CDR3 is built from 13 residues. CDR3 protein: CSVTSGSGYEQFF. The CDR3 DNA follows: TGCAGCGTGACTAGCGGGAGTGGTTATGAGCAGTTCTTC.

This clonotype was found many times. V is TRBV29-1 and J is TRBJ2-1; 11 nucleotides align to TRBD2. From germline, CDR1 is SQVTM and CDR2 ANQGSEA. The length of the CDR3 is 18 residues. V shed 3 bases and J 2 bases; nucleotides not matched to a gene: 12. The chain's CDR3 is CSVETLAGEIGAYNEQFF. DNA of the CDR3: TGCAGCGTTGAGACACTAGCGGGAGAGATAGGGGCCTACAATGAGCAGTTCTTC.

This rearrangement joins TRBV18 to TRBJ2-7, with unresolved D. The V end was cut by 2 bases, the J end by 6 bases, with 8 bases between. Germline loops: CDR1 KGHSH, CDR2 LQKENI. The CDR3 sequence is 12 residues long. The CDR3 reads CASSPSVGEQYF. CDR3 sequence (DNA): TGTGCCAGCTCACCATCAGTGGGCGAGCAGTACTTC.

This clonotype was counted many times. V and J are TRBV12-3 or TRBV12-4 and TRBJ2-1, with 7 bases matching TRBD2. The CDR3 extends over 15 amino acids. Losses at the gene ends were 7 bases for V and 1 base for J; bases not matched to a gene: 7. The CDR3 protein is CASTPSSGSYNEQFF. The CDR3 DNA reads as TGTGCCAGCACACCATCTAGCGGTTCCTACAATGAGCAGTTCTTC.

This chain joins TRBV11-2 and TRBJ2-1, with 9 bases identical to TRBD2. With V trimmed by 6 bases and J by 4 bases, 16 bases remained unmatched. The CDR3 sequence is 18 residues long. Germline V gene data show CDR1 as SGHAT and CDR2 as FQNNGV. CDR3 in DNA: TGTGCCAGCAGTCCTAGGGGGATGATTAGCGGGAGATACAATGAGCAGTTCTTC. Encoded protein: CASSPRGMISGRYNEQFF.

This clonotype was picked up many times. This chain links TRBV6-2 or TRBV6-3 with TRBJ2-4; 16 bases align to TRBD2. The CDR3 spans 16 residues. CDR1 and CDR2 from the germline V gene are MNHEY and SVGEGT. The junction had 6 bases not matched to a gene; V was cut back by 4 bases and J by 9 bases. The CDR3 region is CASSLGLAGGTTIQYF. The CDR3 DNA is TGTGCCAGCAGTTTGGGACTAGCGGGAGGGACGACCATTCAGTACTTC.

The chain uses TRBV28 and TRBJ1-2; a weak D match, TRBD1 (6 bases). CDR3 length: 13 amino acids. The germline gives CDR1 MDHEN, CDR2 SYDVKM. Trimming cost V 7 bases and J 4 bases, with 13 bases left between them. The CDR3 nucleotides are TGTGCCAGCACCGTACAGGGTTCCTATGGCTACACCTTC. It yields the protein CASTVQGSYGYTF.